This T cell receptor (beta chain) was recorded in a study of T-cell reconstitution after alpha-beta-depleted transplantation in children. This clonotype appeared many times. V shed 4 bases and J 4 bases; nucleotides not matched to a gene: 12. There are 17 residues in the CDR3. Germline V gene data show CDR1 as MGHRA and CDR2 as YSYEKL. The TCRbeta library incorporated unique molecular identifiers. In TCRdb, the PCR reads were re-called with MiXCR into one record per CDR3 protein. The data hold 200,000 to 300,000 distinct CDR3 sequences, with more than 10% observed a single time. The sequence derives from a human donor who donated a stem cell graft to a child with acute lymphoblastic leukemia. Sequences were derived from PBMCs from the stem cell graft donor, sampled from the stem cell graft. The gene calls are TRBV4-1 and TRBJ1-1, with 10 bases identical to TRBD1. The CDR3 DNA sequence: TGCGCCAGCAGCCTCCATCCGGGACAGGGGTTGGGCACTGAAGCTTTCTTT. Translating it yields CASSLHPGQGLGTEAFF.